One sample yielded the 22 T cell receptor beta chains listed below, sequenced in a study of regulatory T cells in long-lasting Graves disease. Building the TCR beta libraries relied on iRepertoire HTBI primers, and CDR3 regions underwent Arm-PCR. TCRdb re-analysed the multiplex PCR reads in MiXCR, keeping a single row per CDR3 protein. The top ten hold 10% to 15% of the sample, which has 500,000 or so distinct CDR3 sequences, 15% to 20% seen once. Time point of the sample: newly diagnosed GD, antithyroid drugs for less than 3 months. Generation of the TCR library employed RNA extracted from PBMCs. These same data were also listed under a study on T cells in Graves' hyperthyroidism and ophthalmopathy.

The material sequenced was peripheral blood mononuclear cells (PBMCs), taken at new diagnosis, from a patient treated with antithyroid drugs. These receptors originate from a middle-aged man with Graves disease.

This clonotype has ten or more counts. The chain employs TRBV20-1 and TRBJ2-1, with no clear D. Germline assignment: CDR1 DFQATT and CDR2 SNEGSKA (reference sequence). The CDR3 covers 12 residues. Trimming cost V 1 base and J 9 bases, with 10 bases left between them. CDR3 in amino acids: CSARVWRFEQFF. The CDR3 nucleotides are TGCAGTGCTAGAGTCTGGCGTTTTGAGCAGTTCTTC.

This clonotype has a handful of counts. This likely comes from a read error, as the CDR3 has no conserved phenylalanine or tryptophan at its end. The chain couples TRBV6-2 or TRBV6-3 to TRBJ2-7; the D is unclear. CDR1 MNHEY and CDR2 SVGEGT come from the germline V gene. This CDR3 comprises 11 residues. The ends were cut back, 8 bases at V and 6 bases at J, with 11 bases in the middle. Here the CDR3 reads CASPQGREQYS. The CDR3 DNA is TGTGCCAGCCCCCAAGGGCGCGAGCAGTACTCC.

V usage is TRBV6-1 and J usage is TRBJ1-2; 8 bases align to TRBD1. V lost 0 bases to trimming and J lost 4 bases; unmatched junction nucleotides: 10. Germline V gene lookup returns CDR1 MNHNS and CDR2 SASEGT. This CDR3 spans 17 amino acids. The CDR3 region is CASSEAVGQGWAYGYTF. The CDR3 nucleotides read TGTGCCAGCAGTGAAGCCGTTGGACAGGGCTGGGCCTATGGCTACACCTTC.

The J gene is TRBJ2-2, the V gene TRBV24-1, with a possible D match to TRBD1 (5 bases). Germline CDR1 reads KGHDR; CDR2 reads SFDVKD. The CDR3 spans 11 residues. The V and J ends lost 0 bases and 14 bases respectively, with 6 bases between them. The CDR3 spells CATSDLRTLFF. As DNA, the CDR3 is TGTGCCACCAGTGATTTGAGGACACTGTTTTTT.

This clonotype came up many times. The rearrangement joins TRBV7-8 to TRBJ1-4, with D unresolved. CDR1 and CDR2 (germline): SGHVS, FQNEAQ. The V and J ends lost 5 bases and 6 bases respectively, with 10 bases between them. The length of the CDR3 is 13 residues. The CDR3 bases are TGTGCCAGCAGCCGAGGTGACGATGAAAAACTGTTTTTT. Amino acid sequence: CASSRGDDEKLFF.

Ten or more counts support this clonotype. V and J are TRBV6-1 and TRBJ2-2; D call uncertain. With 8 bases removed from V and 1 base from J, the gap between germline ends came to 11 bases. The CDR3 loop spans 14 amino acids. CDR1 is MNHNS and CDR2 is SASEGT in the germline V gene. The DNA of the CDR3 is TGTGCCAGCCTCCGGAACCTGAACACCGGGGAGCTGTTTTTT. Protein product: CASLRNLNTGELFF.

This clonotype came up many times. One end of the junction does not line up with germline, which may come from a read error. The rearrangement joins TRBV20-1 to TRBJ1-1; D call uncertain. The CDR3 consists of 12 residues. Germline V gene sequence: CDR1 DFQATT, CDR2 SNEGSKA (reference sequence). The CDR3 loop reads CSAREQNTEAFF. The CDR3 nucleotides read TGCAGTGCTCGAGAGCAGAACACTGAAGCTTTCTTT.

This clonotype was observed at least ten times. CDR3 DNA sequence: TGTGCCAGCGTACTGGACAGGGCGAGCACTGAAGCTTTCTTT. Translated: CASVLDRASTEAFF. The chain is built from TRBV18 and TRBJ1-1, with 8 bases aligning to TRBD1. This CDR3 spans 14 amino acids. Per germline, CDR1 KGHSH and CDR2 LQKENI. J gave up 4 bases and V 8 bases, and 9 bases lay outside the gene matches.

In this sample, this clonotype turned up a few times. The junction shows a germline mismatch at one end, possibly a read error. V and J are TRBV3-1 and TRBJ2-3; no firm D call. Germline CDR1 LGHDT, CDR2 YNNKEL (reference sequence). There are 14 residues in the CDR3. CDR3 loop: CASSQDRGTDTRYF. For the CDR3, the DNA is TGTGCCAGCAGCCAAGATCGCGGCACAGATACGCGGTATTTT.

This clonotype was seen just once. This chain connects TRBV19 to TRBJ2-1; D unclear. Germline V gene lookup returns CDR1 LNHDA and CDR2 SQIVND (reference sequence). The CDR3 extends over 15 amino acids. V lost 5 bases to trimming and J lost 3 bases, with 14 bases between them. The CDR3 here is CASSQPTSYYNEQFF. CDR3 sequence (DNA): TGTGCCAGTAGTCAACCCACCTCCTACTACAATGAGCAGTTCTTC.

The sample holds many counts of this clonotype. This rearrangement joins TRBV11-2 to TRBJ2-1; unclear D gene. Germline values: CDR1 SGHAT, CDR2 FQNNGV. Trimming pared 5 bases from V and 10 bases from J, leaving 9 bases between. This CDR3 contains 11 residues. The CDR3 loop reads CASSRTLEQFF. CDR3 nucleotide sequence: TGTGCCAGCAGCCGAACTTTAGAGCAGTTCTTC.

The gene calls are TRBV6-1 and TRBJ2-7; the D gene is possibly TRBD2 (6 bases). V lost 1 base and J lost 5, with 12 bases in between. Germline V gene lookup returns CDR1 MNHNS and CDR2 SASEGT. The CDR3 contains 14 residues. The CDR3 here is CASSEERWGDEQYF. In DNA, the CDR3 is TGTGCCAGCAGTGAAGAGCGTTGGGGGGACGAGCAGTACTTC.

The chain carries TRBV6-2 or TRBV6-3 and TRBJ1-2, with a weak D call TRBD1 (5 bases). With 7 bases removed from V and 6 bases from J, the gap between germline ends came to 15 bases. CDR3 size: 13 residues. Germline assignment: CDR1 MNHEY and CDR2 SVGEGT. The CDR3 loop is CASNPGQGHGYTF. The CDR3 nucleotides are TGTGCCAGCAACCCCGGGCAGGGACATGGCTACACCTTC.

The V call is TRBV20-1, the J call TRBJ2-7; TRBD1 agrees at 8 bases. The V gene's germline CDR1 is DFQATT and CDR2 SNEGSKA (reference sequence). The CDR3 runs 13 residues. The V gene end was trimmed by 1 base and the J gene end by 4 bases; junction bases not matched to a gene: 3. CDR3 nucleotides: TGCAGTGCTAGAGTCGACAGGGGATACGAGCAGTACTTC. Translation: CSARVDRGYEQYF.

The rearrangement links TRBV20-1 to TRBJ2-1; D may be TRBD2 (5 bases). Trimming pared 4 bases from V and 3 bases from J, leaving 19 bases between. CDR1 and CDR2 (germline): DFQATT, SNEGSKA (reference sequence). This CDR3 contains 16 residues. CDR3: CSATKYAGNNYNEQFF. The CDR3 nucleotides read TGCAGTGCTACCAAGTACGCGGGTAATAACTACAATGAGCAGTTCTTC.

This clonotype was seen more than once but under ten times. This rearrangement joins TRBV28 to TRBJ2-2, with TRBD2 matching over 8 bases. V gave up 4 bases and J gave up 7 bases; unmatched junction bases: 11. This CDR3 contains 16 residues. CDR1 is MDHEN and CDR2 is SYDVKM in the germline V gene. CDR3 residues: CASSSQSPGGGGELFF. The CDR3 DNA sequence: TGTGCCAGCAGTTCCCAATCCCCCGGGGGGGGCGGGGAGCTGTTTTTT.

This clonotype was detected a few times. The chain couples TRBV10-3 to TRBJ2-7; 7 bases are a match to TRBD1. This CDR3 spans 14 amino acids. J gave up 3 bases and V 3 bases, and 5 bases lay outside the gene matches. The germline CDR1 and CDR2 sequences are ENHRY and SYGVKD. The CDR3 region is CAISEGGANYEQYF. The CDR3 nucleotides are TGTGCCATCAGTGAAGGGGGCGCGAACTACGAGCAGTACTTC.

This clonotype was seen more than once but under ten times. The genes are TRBV11-3 and TRBJ1-1; D remains ambiguous. V lost 3 bases to trimming and J lost 2 bases, with 10 bases between them. The CDR3 runs to 14 residues. Germline V gene lookup returns CDR1 SGHNT and CDR2 YENEEA. This CDR3 is CASSFGGPNTEAFF. The CDR3 coding sequence is TGTGCCAGCAGCTTTGGAGGACCTAACACTGAAGCTTTCTTT.

This clonotype was recorded many times. V usage is TRBV28 and J usage is TRBJ1-2; D gene ambiguous. The length of the CDR3 is 15 residues. In germline, CDR1 is MDHEN, CDR2 SYDVKM. V was pared by 6 bases and J by 1 base, with 15 bases between. In nucleotides, the CDR3 is TGTGCCAGCAGCAAGGGCGAGTGGGGTAACTATGGCTACACCTTC. The encoded protein is CASSKGEWGNYGYTF.

This clonotype came up a few times. The junction departs from the called germline gene at one end, perhaps through a read error. The rearrangement uses TRBV7-7 and TRBJ2-7; no reliable D call. Per the germline V gene, CDR1 is SSHAT and CDR2 is FNYEAQ (reference sequence). The CDR3 loop spans 13 amino acids. The CDR3 DNA is TGTGCTAGCAGCTTAAACACCAACTACGAGCAGTACTTC. It is translated as CASSLNTNYEQYF.

This clonotype was counted at least ten times. This rearrangement joins TRBV7-3 to TRBJ2-3; 9 nucleotides agree with TRBD2. The trim removed 5 bases at V and 4 bases at J, leaving 7 bases unmatched. The CDR3 runs to 15 residues. The V gene's germline CDR1 is SGHTA and CDR2 FQGTGA. The CDR3 reads CASSPREGRADTQYF. The CDR3 coding sequence is TGTGCCAGCAGCCCGCGGGAGGGCCGCGCAGATACGCAGTATTTT.

The chain has TRBV12-3 or TRBV12-4 and TRBJ2-7; the match to TRBD1 covers 9 bases. This CDR3 is built from 14 residues. Trimming cost V 6 bases and J 4 bases; bases outside gene matches: 7. The CDR3 DNA reads TGTGCCAGCAGCAAACAGGGGGCAAAGTACGAGCAGTACTTC. Protein sequence: CASSKQGAKYEQYF.